These 18 T cell receptor beta chains came from one sample sequenced in a study of cytomegalovirus exposure and HLA in healthy donors. Vbeta (60) and Jbeta (13) primers were used in the PCR. Sequenced by immunoSEQ multiplex PCR; TCRdb stores in-frame clones only, minus some. The sample contains about 170,000 clones, roughly 83% of which appear only once. The source material was PBMCs. These TCRs come from a woman aged 50 to 65 in good health and CMV-seronegative.

The DNA for the CDR3 is TGTGCCAGCAGCCCGGTGGGAGGACCTATCTCTGGAAACACCATATATTTT. It yields the protein CASSPVGGPISGNTIYF. This sequence joins TRBV7-9 and TRBJ1-3; D not resolved. The CDR3 has 17 residues. V was trimmed by 5 bases and J by 0 bases, leaving 17 bases between them. The V gene's germline CDR1 is SEHNR and CDR2 FQNEAQ (reference sequence).

This clone was counted only a few times. The rearrangement joins TRBV5-1 to TRBJ2-3; maybe TRBD2 (6 bases). The germline gives CDR1 SGHRS, CDR2 YFSETQ. The CDR3 has 14 amino acids. Trimming left V 4 bases short and J 4 bases short, with 13 bases between. The CDR3 DNA sequence: TGCGCCAGCAGCACCGGGACTCTGGCAGATACGCAGTATTTT. Protein sequence: CASSTGTLADTQYF.

The chain couples TRBV28 to TRBJ1-5; weak D call: TRBD1 (5 bases). Germline V gives CDR1 MDHEN, CDR2 SYDVKM. This CDR3 has 15 residues. Trimming removed 6 bases at V and 6 bases at J, with 18 bases between. The CDR3 is CASRDGTEGAQPQHF. In DNA form, the CDR3 reads TGTGCCAGCAGAGATGGGACTGAAGGGGCTCAGCCCCAGCATTTT.

The chain joins TRBV14 to TRBJ2-1; 8 positions match TRBD2. V lost 0 bases, J lost 6 bases, and 4 bases stayed unmatched. CDR3 length: 15 amino acids. Germline V CDR1 and CDR2: SGHDN, FVKESK. In nucleotides, the CDR3 is TGTGCCAGCAGCCAAGAAGTAAGCGGGAGCAATGAGCAGTTCTTC. As protein: CASSQEVSGSNEQFF.

The chain links TRBV5-1 to TRBJ2-3; 7 bases map to TRBD2. The CDR3 has 16 residues. The trim removed 0 bases at V and 5 bases at J, leaving 9 bases unmatched. Germline V gene sequence: CDR1 SGHRS, CDR2 YFSETQ. CDR3: CASSLERQSGGDTQYF. CDR3 coding DNA: TGCGCCAGCAGCTTGGAGAGACAGTCGGGAGGAGATACGCAGTATTTT.

The chain couples TRBV18 to TRBJ1-3, with 7 positions matching TRBD1. V was clipped by 7 bases and J by 0 bases; unmatched bases: 12. The germline CDR1 and CDR2 sequences are KGHSH and LQKENI. The CDR3 extends over 17 amino acids. The DNA for the CDR3 is TGTGCCAGCTTTGACGGTGGGGGACAGTCCTCTGGAAACACCATATATTTT. Translating it yields CASFDGGGQSSGNTIYF.

This clone was found a few times. CDR3 nucleotide sequence: TGCAGCGTTATTGAAGGGGGCAACAATAATTCACCCCTCCACTTT. This sequence encodes CSVIEGGNNNSPLHF. The V call is TRBV29-1, the J call TRBJ1-6; 7 nucleotides align to TRBD1. The CDR3 is 15 amino acids. Trimming removed 5 bases from V and 5 bases from J; junction bases left unmatched: 9. Germline CDR1 and CDR2: SQVTM and ANQGSEA. Full variable domain (remainder filled in from reference TRBV29-1 and TRBJ1-6): SAVISQKPSRDICQRGTSLTIQCQVDSQVTMMFWYRQQPGQSLTLIATANQGSEATYESGFVIDKFPISRPNLTFSTLTVSNMSPEDSSIYLCSVIEGGNNNSPLHFGNGTRLTVT.

The chain uses TRBV7-9 and TRBJ2-1; a possible D gene is TRBD1 (7 bases). The V end was cut by 7 bases, the J end by 12 bases, with 19 bases between. The germline V gene encodes CDR1 SEHNR and CDR2 FQNEAQ (reference sequence). The CDR3 is made up of 13 amino acids. CDR3 DNA sequence: TGTGCCAGCACCAGGGGGGCAGTGGTATGGCAGTTCTTC. Translated, it gives CASTRGAVVWQFF.

The rearrangement uses TRBV30 and TRBJ1-5; 7 bases are a match to TRBD1. This CDR3 comprises 13 residues. The trim removed 2 bases at V and 5 bases at J, leaving 3 bases unmatched. Germline CDR1 is GTSNPN and CDR2 is SVGIG (reference sequence). The CDR3 reads CAWSNRGDQPQHF. The CDR3, as DNA: TGTGCCTGGAGTAACAGGGGCGATCAGCCCCAGCATTTT.

This chain uses TRBV10-3 with TRBJ1-5, with no clear D. Per the germline V gene, CDR1 is ENHRY and CDR2 is SYGVKD. Trimming removed 2 bases at V and 3 bases at J, with 14 bases between. CDR3 length equals 16 residues. CDR3 coding DNA: TGTGCCATCAGTGAGGGAGTCCCTACCCCCAATCAGCCCCAGCATTTT. It specifies CAISEGVPTPNQPQHF.

The chain links TRBV28 to TRBJ2-5; 9 bases are a match to TRBD2. Trimming took 4 bases from V and 5 from J; bases not matched to a gene: 5. This CDR3 spans 14 amino acids. CDR1 and CDR2 from the germline V gene are MDHEN and SYDVKM. CDR3 loop: CASSSAGGAETQYF. CDR3 nucleotides: TGTGCCAGCAGTTCGGCGGGGGGGGCGGAGACCCAGTACTTC.

The chain has TRBV5-1 and TRBJ1-6; no reliable D call. Germline V gene lookup returns CDR1 SGHRS and CDR2 YFSETQ. V was cut by 1 base and J by 0 bases, with 14 bases left in between. The CDR3 runs to 18 residues. The CDR3 reads CASSLSIPKSSYNSPLHF. CDR3 coding DNA: TGCGCCAGCAGCTTGAGCATACCAAAGAGCTCCTATAATTCACCCCTCCACTTT.

The chain combines TRBV28 with TRBJ1-5, with 8 bases lining up with TRBD1. The J segment lost 2 bases and the V segment lost 7 bases, leaving 10 bases of the junction unmatched. The CDR3 is 16 amino acids. Germline V gives CDR1 MDHEN, CDR2 SYDVKM. The CDR3 is CASNPWQGAGNQPQHF. CDR3 in DNA: TGTGCCAGCAATCCGTGGCAGGGGGCGGGCAATCAGCCCCAGCATTTT.

Here the CDR3 reads CASSSGRPGSPLHF. CDR3 in DNA: TGTGCCAGCAGCAGCGGACGGCCTGGTTCACCCCTCCACTTT. V is TRBV11-3 and J is TRBJ1-6; D unclear. V gave up 5 bases and J gave up 9 bases, with 14 bases separating them. This CDR3 is 14 amino acids long. Germline V gene data show CDR1 as SGHNT and CDR2 as YENEEA.

The gene calls are TRBV6-5 and TRBJ1-1; 7 bases fit TRBD1. V was clipped by 5 bases and J by 1 base; unmatched bases: 7. This CDR3 has 15 residues. CDR1 is MNHEY and CDR2 is SVGAGI in the germline V gene. The CDR3 loop is CASSPLGQPNTEAFF. The CDR3 nucleotides are TGTGCCAGCAGTCCCCTGGGACAGCCGAACACTGAAGCTTTCTTT.

CDR3 sequence reads: CASSPGLAISYEQYF. DNA of the CDR3: TGTGCCAGCAGCCCGGGACTAGCGATATCCTACGAGCAGTACTTC. The chain has TRBV11-2 and TRBJ2-7; 10 bases align to TRBD2. Per germline, CDR1 SGHAT and CDR2 FQNNGV. V lost 5 bases, J lost 1 base, and 5 bases stayed unmatched. This CDR3 has 15 residues.

V is TRBV6-1 and J is TRBJ1-2; weak D call: TRBD1 (6 bases). Germline V gene sequence: CDR1 MNHNS, CDR2 SASEGT. V was clipped by 10 bases and J by 5 bases, with 20 bases between them. This CDR3 has 14 amino acids. CDR3 sequence reads: CATAQFQQGYGYTF. CDR3 nucleotide sequence: TGTGCCACCGCCCAGTTTCAGCAGGGGTATGGCTACACCTTC.

The chain carries TRBV6-1 and TRBJ2-2; perhaps TRBD2 as D (6 bases). CDR3 length equals 11 residues. Trimming cost V 9 bases and J 13 bases, with 15 bases left between them. CDR1 and CDR2 (germline): MNHNS, SASEGT. The CDR3, as DNA: TGTGCCAGTGGGACTTTTAAGGGGCTGTTTTTT. As protein: CASGTFKGLFF.